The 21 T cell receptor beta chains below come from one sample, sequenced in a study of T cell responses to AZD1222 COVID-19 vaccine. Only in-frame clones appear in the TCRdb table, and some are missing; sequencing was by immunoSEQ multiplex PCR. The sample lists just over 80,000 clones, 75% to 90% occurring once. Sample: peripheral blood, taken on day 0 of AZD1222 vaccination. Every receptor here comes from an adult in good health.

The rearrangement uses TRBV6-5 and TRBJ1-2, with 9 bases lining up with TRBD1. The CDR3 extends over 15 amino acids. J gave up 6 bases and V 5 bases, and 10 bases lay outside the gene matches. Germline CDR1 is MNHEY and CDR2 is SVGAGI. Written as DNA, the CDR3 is TGTGCCAGCAGTCAGACCGGGACAGGGATGGATGGCTACACCTTC. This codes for CASSQTGTGMDGYTF.

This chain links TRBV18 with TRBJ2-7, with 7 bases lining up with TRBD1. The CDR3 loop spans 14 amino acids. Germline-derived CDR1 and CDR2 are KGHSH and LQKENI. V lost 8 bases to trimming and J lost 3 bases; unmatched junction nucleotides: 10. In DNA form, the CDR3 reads TGTGCCAGCGCAAAGGGGGCGCAGGGCTACGAGCAGTACTTC. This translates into CASAKGAQGYEQYF.

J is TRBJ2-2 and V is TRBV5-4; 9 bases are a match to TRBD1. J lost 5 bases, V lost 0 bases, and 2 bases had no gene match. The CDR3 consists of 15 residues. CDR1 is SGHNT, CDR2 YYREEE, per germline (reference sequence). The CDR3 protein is CASSLGQGGTGELFF. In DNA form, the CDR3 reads TGTGCCAGCAGCTTGGGACAGGGGGGGACCGGGGAGCTGTTTTTT.

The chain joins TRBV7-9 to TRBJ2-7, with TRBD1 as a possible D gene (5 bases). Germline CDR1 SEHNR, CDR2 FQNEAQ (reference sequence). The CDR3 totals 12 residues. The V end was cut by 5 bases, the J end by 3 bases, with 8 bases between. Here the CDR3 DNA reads TGTGCCAGCAGCGGCAGGGTCTACGAGCAGTACTTC. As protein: CASSGRVYEQYF.

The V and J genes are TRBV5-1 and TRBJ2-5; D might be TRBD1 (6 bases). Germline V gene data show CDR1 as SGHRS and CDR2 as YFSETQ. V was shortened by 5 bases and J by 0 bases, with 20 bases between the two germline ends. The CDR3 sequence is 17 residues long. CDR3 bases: TGCGCCAGCAGGACCGGACCGAATAGGGGGTACCAAGAGACCCAGTACTTC. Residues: CASRTGPNRGYQETQYF. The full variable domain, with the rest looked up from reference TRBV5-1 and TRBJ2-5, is KAGVTQTPRYLIKTRGQQVTLSCSPISGHRSVSWYQQTPGQGLQFLFEYFSETQRNKGNFPGRFSGRQFSNSRSEMNVSTLELGDSALYLCASRTGPNRGYQETQYFGPGTRLLVL.

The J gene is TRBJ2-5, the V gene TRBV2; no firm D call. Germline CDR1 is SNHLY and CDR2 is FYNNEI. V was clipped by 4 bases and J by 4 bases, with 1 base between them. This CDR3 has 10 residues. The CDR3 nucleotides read TGTGCCAGCAGTGTAGAGACCCAGTACTTC. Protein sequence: CASSVETQYF.

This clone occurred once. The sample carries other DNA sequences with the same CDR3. The DNA of the CDR3 is TGTGCCAGCAGCTTAGCGGTCAGGAGCTCTGGAAACACCATATATTTT. This sequence encodes CASSLAVRSSGNTIYF. This chain links TRBV7-2 with TRBJ1-3, with D hard to call. The CDR3 runs to 16 residues. In germline, CDR1 is SGHTA, CDR2 FQGNSA. Trimming pared 0 bases from V and 0 bases from J, leaving 9 bases between.

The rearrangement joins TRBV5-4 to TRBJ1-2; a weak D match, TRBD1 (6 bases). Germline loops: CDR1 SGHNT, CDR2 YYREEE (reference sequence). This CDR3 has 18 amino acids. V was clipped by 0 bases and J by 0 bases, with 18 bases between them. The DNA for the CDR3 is TGTGCCAGCAGCTTGGTAGCAGGGGTAATCCAAGCTAACTATGGCTACACCTTC. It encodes CASSLVAGVIQANYGYTF.

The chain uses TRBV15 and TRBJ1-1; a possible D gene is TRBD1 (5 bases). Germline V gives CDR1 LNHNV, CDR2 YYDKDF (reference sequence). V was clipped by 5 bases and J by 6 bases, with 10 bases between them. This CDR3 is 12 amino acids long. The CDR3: CATSSGFAEAFF. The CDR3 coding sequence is TGTGCCACCAGCTCAGGGTTCGCTGAAGCTTTCTTT.

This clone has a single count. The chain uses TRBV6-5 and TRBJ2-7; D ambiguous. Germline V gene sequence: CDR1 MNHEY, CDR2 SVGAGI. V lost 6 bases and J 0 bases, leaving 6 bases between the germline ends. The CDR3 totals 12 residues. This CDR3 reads CASRGPSYEQYF. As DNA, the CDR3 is TGTGCCAGCAGGGGTCCCTCCTACGAGCAGTACTTC.

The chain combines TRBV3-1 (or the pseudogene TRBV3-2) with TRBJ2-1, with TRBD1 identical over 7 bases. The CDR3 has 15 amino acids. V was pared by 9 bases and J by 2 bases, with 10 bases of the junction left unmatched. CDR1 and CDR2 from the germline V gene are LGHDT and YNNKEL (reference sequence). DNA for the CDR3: TGTGCCAGACCCCCTTCAGGGGGAACCTACAATGAGCAGTTCTTC. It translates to CARPPSGGTYNEQFF.

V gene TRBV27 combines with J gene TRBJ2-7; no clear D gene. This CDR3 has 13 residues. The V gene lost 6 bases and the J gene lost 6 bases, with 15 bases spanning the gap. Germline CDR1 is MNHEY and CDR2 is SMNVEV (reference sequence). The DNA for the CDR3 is TGTGCCAGCAGCACGTATAGACTGGGCGAGCAGTACTTC. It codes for CASSTYRLGEQYF.

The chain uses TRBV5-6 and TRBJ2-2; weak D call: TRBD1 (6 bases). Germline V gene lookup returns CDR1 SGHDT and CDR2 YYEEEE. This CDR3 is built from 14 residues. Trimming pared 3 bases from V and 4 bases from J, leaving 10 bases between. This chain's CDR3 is CASSYRQVTGELFF. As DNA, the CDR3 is TGTGCCAGCAGCTATCGACAGGTCACCGGGGAGCTGTTTTTT.

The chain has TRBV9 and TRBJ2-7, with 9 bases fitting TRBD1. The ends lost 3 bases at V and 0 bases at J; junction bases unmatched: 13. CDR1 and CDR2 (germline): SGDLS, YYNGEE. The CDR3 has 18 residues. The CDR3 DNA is TGTGCCAGCAGCGGACCGGGCCTTGGACAGGGGAGCTCCTACGAGCAGTACTTC. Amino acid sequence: CASSGPGLGQGSSYEQYF.

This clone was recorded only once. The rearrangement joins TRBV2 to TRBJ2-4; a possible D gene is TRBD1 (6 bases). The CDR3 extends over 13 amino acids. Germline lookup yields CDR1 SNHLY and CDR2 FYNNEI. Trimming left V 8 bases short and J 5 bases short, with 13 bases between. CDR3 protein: CASGSQGENIQYF. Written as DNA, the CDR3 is TGTGCCAGCGGATCACAGGGTGAAAACATTCAGTACTTC.

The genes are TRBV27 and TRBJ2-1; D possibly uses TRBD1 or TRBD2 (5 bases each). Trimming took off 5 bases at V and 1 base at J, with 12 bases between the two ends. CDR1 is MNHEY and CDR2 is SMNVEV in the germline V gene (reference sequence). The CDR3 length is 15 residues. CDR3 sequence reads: CASSPGTVSYNEQFF. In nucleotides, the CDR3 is TGTGCCAGCAGTCCCGGGACCGTATCCTACAATGAGCAGTTCTTC.

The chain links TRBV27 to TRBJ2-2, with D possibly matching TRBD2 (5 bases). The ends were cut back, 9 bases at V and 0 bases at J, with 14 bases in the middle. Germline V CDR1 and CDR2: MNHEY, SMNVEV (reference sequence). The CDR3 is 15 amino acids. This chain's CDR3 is CASSRPAANTGELFF. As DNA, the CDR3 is TGTGCCAGTTCGAGGCCAGCGGCGAACACCGGGGAGCTGTTTTTT.

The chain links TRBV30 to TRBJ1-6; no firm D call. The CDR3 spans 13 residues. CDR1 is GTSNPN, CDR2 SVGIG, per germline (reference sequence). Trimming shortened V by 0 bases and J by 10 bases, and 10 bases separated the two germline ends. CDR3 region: CAWSVRGLSPLHF. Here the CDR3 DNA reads TGTGCCTGGAGTGTACGTGGACTGTCACCCCTCCACTTT. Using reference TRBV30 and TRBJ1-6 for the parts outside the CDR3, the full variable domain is SQTIHQWPATLVQPVGSPLSLECTVEGTSNPNLYWYRQAAGRGLQLLFYSVGIGQISSEVPQNLSASRPQDRQFILSSKKLLLSDSGFYLCAWSVRGLSPLHFGNGTRLTVT.

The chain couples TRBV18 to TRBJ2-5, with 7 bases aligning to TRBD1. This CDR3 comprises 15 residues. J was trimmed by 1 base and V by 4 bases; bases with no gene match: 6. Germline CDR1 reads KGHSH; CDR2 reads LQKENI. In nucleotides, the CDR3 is TGTGCCAGCTCACGGGACAGCGTAACCCAAGAGACCCAGTACTTC. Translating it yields CASSRDSVTQETQYF.

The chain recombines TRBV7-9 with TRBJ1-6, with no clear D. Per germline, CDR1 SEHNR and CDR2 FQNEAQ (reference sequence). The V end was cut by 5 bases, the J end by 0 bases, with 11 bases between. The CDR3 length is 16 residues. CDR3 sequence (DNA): TGTGCCAGCAGCCTACGTCTAAGCTCCTATAATTCACCCCTCCACTTT. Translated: CASSLRLSSYNSPLHF.

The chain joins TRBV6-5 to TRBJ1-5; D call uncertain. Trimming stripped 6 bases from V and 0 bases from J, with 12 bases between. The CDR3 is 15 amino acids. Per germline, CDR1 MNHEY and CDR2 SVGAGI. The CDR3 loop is CASRSPIYSNQPQHF. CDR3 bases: TGTGCCAGCAGGAGCCCAATTTATAGCAATCAGCCCCAGCATTTT.